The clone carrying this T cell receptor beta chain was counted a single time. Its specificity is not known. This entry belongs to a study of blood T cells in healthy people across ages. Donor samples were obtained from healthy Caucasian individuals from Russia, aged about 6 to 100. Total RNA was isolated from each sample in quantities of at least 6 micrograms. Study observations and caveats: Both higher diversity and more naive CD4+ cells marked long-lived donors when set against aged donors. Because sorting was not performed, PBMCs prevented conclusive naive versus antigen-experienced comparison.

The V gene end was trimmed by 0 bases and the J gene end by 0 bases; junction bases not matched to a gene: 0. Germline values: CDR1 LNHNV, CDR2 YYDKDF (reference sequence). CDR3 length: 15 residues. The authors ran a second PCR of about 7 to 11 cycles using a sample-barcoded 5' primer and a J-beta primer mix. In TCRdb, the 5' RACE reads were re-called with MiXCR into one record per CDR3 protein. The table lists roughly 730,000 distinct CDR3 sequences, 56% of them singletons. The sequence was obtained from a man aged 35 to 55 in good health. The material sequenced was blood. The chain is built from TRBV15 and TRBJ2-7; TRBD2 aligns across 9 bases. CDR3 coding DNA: TGTGCCACCAGCAGAGAGCGGGGGGGCTCCTACGAGCAGTACTTC. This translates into CATSRERGGSYEQYF.